This entry lists 2 T cell receptor beta chains sequenced from one sample in a study of post-analysis software for immune sequencing data (dated by TCRdb to about 2015). These receptors' antigens are unknown. Findings and caveats that apply to the study as a whole: Roughly 5 TRBV segments, including TRBV5-6, TRBV5-1 and TRBV20-1, were significantly more frequent in patients than controls.

The library was built by means of PCR. Sequencing relied on an Illumina HiSeq 2500. Unique molecular identifiers were incorporated into TCR beta cDNA libraries to reduce PCR and sequencing biases. TCRdb reran the public reads through fastp at Q25 and MiXCR, keeping productive beta chains. One record per CDR3 amino acid sequence lists the most common genes and DNA. Counted in this sample were about 810,000 distinct CDR3 sequences; around 53% of them appeared once. Of the sample, about 4.8% is held by the ten largest clones. Sample: blood. These receptor sequences come from a girl aged 10 to 17 with multiple sclerosis.

The rearrangement links TRBV7-9 to TRBJ2-5, with D perhaps TRBD1 or TRBD2 (5 bases each). Trimming pared 2 bases from V and 3 bases from J, leaving 13 bases between. This CDR3 spans 15 amino acids. From germline, CDR1 is SEHNR and CDR2 FQNEAQ (reference sequence). As DNA, the CDR3 is TGTGCCAGCAGCTTAATAGGGGACCGAGAAGAGACCCAGTACTTC. Residues: CASSLIGDREETQYF.

The rearrangement joins TRBV25-1 to TRBJ2-7; D is unresolved. This CDR3 is built from 14 residues. Looked up from germline, CDR1 is MGHDK and CDR2 is SYGVNS. Between the trimmed V and J ends, which lost 3 bases and 2 bases, there was a span of 11 bases. CDR3 residues: CASSESGRTYEQYF. CDR3 DNA sequence: TGTGCCAGCAGTGAGTCGGGCCGTACCTACGAGCAGTACTTC.